This T cell receptor (beta chain) was identified in a study of identical twins. Template switching, a step in the protocol, added a universal primer site, and cDNA carried unique molecular identifiers. TCRdb reanalysed the 5' RACE reads using MiXCR and keeps one entry per CDR3 protein. Among over 550,000 distinct CDR3 sequences listed, just over 7% were seen once. The CDR3 spans 15 residues. J lost 6 bases, V lost 1 base, and 5 bases had no gene match. Germline V gene sequence: CDR1 DFQATT, CDR2 SNEGSKA (reference sequence). The table lists this clonotype with a few counts. This sample also belongs to another study, concerning yellow fever vaccine responses in identical twins.

The V call is TRBV20-1, the J call TRBJ2-3, with 12 bases aligning to TRBD1. This TCR was recovered from a woman between 18 and 29 years old in good health. Sample: PBMCs. CDR3 nucleotides: TGCAGTGCTAGAGCGGGGACAGGGGGCTGGGATACGCAGTATTTT. Translation gives CSARAGTGGWDTQYF.